This TCR beta chain was sequenced in a study of blood T cells in healthy people across ages. This CDR3 has 16 amino acids. V was pared by 3 bases and J by 5 bases, with 10 bases of the junction left unmatched. A second PCR, run for about 7 to 12 cycles, used a sample-barcoded 5' primer plus a J-beta primer mix. Each CDR3 protein is one row after TCRdb ran MiXCR on the 5' RACE reads. The table includes roughly 1 million distinct CDR3 sequences, around 27% detected once. This clonotype was seen once. Its cognate antigen is unknown. General study results and limits: There was a strong correlation between TCR beta diversity and naive T cell percentage. The long-lived group displayed more naive CD4+ cells, plus higher diversity, than the aged donors did.

This sample was shared with a second study, whose subject was T cells of mothers and their children. From that second work: Over 9.5 million reads per mother and roughly 3 million per child were obtained. Detection yielded no persistent microchimeric T cell clones.

The TCR originated in a girl aged 2-10 years in good health. The chain is built from TRBV12-3 or TRBV12-4 and TRBJ2-3; TRBD1 aligns across 8 bases. The sample comprised blood. For the CDR3, the DNA is TGTGCCAGCAGTTTTACGTGGACAGGGAACCTAGATACGCAGTATTTT. Translation: CASSFTWTGNLDTQYF.